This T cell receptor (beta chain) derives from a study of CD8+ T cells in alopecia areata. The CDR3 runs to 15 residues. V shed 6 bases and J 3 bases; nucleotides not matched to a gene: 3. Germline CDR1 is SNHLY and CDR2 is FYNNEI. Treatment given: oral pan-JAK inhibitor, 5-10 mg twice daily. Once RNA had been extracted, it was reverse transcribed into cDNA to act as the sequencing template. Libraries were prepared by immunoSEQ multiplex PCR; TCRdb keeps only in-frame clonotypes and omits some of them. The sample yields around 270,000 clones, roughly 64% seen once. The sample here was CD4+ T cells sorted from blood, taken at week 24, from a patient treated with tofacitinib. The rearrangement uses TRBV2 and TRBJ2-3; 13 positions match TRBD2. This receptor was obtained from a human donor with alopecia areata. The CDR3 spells CASRVLAGGTDTQYF. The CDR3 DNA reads TGTGCCAGCAGGGTACTAGCGGGGGGGACAGATACGCAGTATTTT.